This TCR beta chain was identified in a study of CD8+ T cells in alopecia areata. Across the study: Once tofacitinib had been taken for 6 to 18 months, 6 months off drug followed.

In each case, RNA was isolated and then reverse transcribed into cDNA as the sequencing template. Method: immunoSEQ multiplex PCR; TCRdb's copy keeps in-frame clones and lacks some. Here the sample spans 200,000 to 250,000 clones, over 60% being singletons. General study points: Lesional scalp, notably in alopecia totalis/universalis, had clonality above that of normal scalp. The study found that many expanded lesional clones persisted in scalp and blood during tofacitinib.

Note on this clone: Its antigen is still unknown.

Indicated treatment: oral pan-JAK inhibitor, 5-10 mg twice daily. The sample was CD4+ T cells sorted from blood, taken at week 4, from a patient treated with tofacitinib. This TCR was sampled from a human donor with alopecia areata.

CDR3 amino acids: CASSLHRGETQYF. CDR3 coding DNA: TGCGCCAGCAGCTTGCACAGGGGAGAGACCCAGTACTTC. The chain links TRBV5-1 to TRBJ2-5; 7 positions agree with TRBD1. Germline V gene data show CDR1 as SGHRS and CDR2 as YFSETQ. This CDR3 has 13 amino acids. V was pared by 1 base and J by 4 bases, with 1 base of the junction left unmatched.